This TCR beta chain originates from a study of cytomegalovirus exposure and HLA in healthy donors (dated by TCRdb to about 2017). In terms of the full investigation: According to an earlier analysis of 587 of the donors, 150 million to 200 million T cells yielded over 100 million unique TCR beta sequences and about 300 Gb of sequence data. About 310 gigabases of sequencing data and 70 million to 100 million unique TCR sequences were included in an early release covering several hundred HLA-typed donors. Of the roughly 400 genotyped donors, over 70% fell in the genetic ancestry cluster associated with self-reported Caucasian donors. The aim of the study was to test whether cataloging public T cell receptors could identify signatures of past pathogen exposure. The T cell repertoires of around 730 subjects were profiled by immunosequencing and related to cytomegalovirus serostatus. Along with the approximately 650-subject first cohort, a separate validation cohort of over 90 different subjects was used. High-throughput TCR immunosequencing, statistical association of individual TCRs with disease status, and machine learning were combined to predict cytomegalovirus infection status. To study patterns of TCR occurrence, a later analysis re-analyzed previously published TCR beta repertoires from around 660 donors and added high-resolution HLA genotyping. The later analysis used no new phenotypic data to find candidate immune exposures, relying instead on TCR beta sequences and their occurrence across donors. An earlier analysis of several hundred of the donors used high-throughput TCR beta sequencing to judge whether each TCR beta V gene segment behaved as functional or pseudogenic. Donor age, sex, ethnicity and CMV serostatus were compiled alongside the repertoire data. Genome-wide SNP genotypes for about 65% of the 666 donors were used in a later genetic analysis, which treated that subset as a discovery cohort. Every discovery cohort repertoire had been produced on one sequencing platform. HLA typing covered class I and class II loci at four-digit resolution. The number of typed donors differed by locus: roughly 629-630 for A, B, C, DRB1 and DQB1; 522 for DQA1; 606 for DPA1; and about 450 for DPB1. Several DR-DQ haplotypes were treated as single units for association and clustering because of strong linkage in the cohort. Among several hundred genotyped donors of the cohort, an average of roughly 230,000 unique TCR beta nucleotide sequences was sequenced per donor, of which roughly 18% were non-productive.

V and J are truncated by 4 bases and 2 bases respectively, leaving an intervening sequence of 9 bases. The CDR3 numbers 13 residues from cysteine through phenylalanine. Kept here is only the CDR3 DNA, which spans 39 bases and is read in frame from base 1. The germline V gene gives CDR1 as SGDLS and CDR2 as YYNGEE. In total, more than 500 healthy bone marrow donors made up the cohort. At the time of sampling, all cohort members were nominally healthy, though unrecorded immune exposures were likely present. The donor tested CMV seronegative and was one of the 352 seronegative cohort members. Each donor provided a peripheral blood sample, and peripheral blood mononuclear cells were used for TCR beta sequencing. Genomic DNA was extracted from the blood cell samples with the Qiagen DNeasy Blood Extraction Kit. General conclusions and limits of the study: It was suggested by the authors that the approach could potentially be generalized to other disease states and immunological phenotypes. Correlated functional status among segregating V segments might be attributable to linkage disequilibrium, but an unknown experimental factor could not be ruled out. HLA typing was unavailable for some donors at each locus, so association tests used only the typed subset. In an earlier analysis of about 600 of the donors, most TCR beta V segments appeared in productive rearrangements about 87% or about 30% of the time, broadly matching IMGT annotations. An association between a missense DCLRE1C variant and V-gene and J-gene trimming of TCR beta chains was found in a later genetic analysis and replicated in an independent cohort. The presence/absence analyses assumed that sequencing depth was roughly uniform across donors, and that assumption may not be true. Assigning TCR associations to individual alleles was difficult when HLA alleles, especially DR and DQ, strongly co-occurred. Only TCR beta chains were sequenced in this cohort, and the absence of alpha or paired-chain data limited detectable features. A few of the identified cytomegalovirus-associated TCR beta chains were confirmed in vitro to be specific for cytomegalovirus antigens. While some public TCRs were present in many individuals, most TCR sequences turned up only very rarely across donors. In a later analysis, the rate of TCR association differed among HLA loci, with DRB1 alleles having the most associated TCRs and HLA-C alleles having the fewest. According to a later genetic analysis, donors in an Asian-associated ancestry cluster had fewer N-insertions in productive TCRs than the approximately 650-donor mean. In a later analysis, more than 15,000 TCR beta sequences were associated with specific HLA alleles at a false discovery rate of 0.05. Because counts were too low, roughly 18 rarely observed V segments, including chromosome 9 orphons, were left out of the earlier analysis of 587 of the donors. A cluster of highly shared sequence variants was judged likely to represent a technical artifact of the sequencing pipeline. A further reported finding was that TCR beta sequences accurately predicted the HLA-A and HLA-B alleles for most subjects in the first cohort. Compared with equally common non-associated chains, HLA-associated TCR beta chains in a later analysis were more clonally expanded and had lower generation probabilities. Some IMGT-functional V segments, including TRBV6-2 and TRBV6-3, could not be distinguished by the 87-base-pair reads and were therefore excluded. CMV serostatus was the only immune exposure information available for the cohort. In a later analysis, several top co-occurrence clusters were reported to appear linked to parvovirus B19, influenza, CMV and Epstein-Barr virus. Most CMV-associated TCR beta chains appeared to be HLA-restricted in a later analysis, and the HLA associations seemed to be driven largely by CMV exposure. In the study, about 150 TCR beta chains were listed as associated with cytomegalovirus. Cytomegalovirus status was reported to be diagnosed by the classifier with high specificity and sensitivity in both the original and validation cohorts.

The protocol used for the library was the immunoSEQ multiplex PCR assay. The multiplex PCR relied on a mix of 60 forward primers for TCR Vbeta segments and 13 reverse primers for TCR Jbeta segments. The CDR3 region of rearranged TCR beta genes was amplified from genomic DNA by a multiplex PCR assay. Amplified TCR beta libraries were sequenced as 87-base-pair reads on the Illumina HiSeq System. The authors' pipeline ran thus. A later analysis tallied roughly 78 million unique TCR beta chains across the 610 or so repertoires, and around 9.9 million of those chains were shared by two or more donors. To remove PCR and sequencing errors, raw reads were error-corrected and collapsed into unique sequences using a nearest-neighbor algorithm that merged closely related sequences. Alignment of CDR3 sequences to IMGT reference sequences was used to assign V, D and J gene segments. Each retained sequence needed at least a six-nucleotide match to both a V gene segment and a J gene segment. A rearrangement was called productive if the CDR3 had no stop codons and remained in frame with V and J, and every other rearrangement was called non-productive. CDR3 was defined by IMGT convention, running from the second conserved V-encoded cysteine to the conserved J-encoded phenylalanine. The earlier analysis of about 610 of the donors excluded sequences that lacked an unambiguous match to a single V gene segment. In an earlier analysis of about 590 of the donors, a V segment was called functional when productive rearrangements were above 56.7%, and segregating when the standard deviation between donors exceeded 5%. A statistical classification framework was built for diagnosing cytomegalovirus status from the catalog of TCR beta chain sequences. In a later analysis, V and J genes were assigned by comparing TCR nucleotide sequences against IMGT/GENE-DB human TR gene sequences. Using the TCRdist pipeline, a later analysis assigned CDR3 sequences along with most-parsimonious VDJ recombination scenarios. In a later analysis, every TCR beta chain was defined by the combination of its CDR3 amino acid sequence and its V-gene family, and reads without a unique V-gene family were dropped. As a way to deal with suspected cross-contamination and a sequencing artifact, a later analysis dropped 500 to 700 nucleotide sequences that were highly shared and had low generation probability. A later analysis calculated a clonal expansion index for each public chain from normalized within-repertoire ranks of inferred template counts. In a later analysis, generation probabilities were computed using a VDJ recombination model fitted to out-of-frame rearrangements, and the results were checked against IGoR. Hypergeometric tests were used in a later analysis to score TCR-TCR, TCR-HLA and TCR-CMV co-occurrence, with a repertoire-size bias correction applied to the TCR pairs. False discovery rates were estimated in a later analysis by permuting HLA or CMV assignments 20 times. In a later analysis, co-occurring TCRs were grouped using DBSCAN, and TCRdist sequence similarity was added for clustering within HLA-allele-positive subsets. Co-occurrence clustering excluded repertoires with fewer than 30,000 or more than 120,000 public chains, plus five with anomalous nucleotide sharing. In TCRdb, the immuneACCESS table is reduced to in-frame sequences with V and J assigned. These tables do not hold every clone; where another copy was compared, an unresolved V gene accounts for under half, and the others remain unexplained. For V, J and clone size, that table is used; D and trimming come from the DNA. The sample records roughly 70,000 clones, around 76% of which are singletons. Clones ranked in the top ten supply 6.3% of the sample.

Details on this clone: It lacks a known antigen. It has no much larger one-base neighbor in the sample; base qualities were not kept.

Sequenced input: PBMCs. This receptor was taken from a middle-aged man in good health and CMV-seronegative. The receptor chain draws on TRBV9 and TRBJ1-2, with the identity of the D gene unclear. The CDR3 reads CASSPEGNYGYTF. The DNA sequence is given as TGTGCCAGCAGCCCGGAGGGAAACTATGGCTACACCTTC. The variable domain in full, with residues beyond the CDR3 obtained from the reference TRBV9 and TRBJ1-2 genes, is DSGVTQTPKHLITATGQRVTLRCSPRSGDLSVYWYQQSLDQGLQFLIQYYNGEERAKGNILERFSAQQFPDLHSELNLSSLELGDSALYFCASSPEGNYGYTFGSGTRLTVV.